One and the same sample provided the 31 T cell receptor beta chains below, sequenced in a study of shared clonotypes between healthy human individuals. Sequenced by immunoSEQ multiplex PCR; TCRdb stores in-frame clones only, minus some. The top ten clones hold approximately 0.32% of a sample with roughly 410,000 clones, about 97% of them seen once. Input material: memory CD8+ T cells sorted from blood. Described subset: CD45RO+ cells pooled with CCR7-negative TemRA cells. Receptors were obtained from a man aged 25 to 40 in good health.

This chain links TRBV2 with TRBJ2-7; TRBD2 aligns across 7 bases. Trimming cost V 10 bases and J 0 bases; bases outside gene matches: 12. The germline V gene encodes CDR1 SNHLY and CDR2 FYNNEI. CDR3 length: 15 residues. The CDR3 region has the DNA TGTGCCACTCATCCCCGGGACTACGCCTCCTACGAGCAGTACTTC. Protein: CATHPRDYASYEQYF.

Worth noting for this clone: Additional DNA sequences in this sample encode the identical CDR3. CDR3 DNA: TGTGCCAGCAGAGATAACTATGGCTACACCTTC. This codes for CASRDNYGYTF. This chain links TRBV6-5 with TRBJ1-2; no clear D gene. The CDR3 covers 11 residues. The ends were cut back, 6 bases at V and 1 base at J, with 3 bases in the middle. Germline V gives CDR1 MNHEY, CDR2 SVGAGI.

The rearrangement uses TRBV27 and TRBJ2-3; the match to TRBD2 covers 8 bases. Germline lookup yields CDR1 MNHEY and CDR2 SMNVEV (reference sequence). This CDR3 spans 18 amino acids. Losses at the gene ends were 1 base for V and 4 bases for J; bases not matched to a gene: 13. The CDR3 DNA sequence: TGTGCCAGCAGTTTATATTCCTCCGGGACTAGAATGCCAGATACGCAGTATTTT. It specifies CASSLYSSGTRMPDTQYF.

V gene TRBV5-4 combines with J gene TRBJ2-3, with TRBD1 as a possible D gene (6 bases). Trimming pared 7 bases from V and 2 bases from J, leaving 8 bases between. The CDR3 consists of 12 residues. CDR1 is SGHNT and CDR2 is YYREEE in the germline V gene (reference sequence). The CDR3 reads CASGTNTDTQYF. CDR3 sequence (DNA): TGTGCCAGCGGGACAAACACAGATACGCAGTATTTT.

The chain carries TRBV28 and TRBJ2-5, with TRBD2 identical over 10 bases. Germline V gene lookup returns CDR1 MDHEN and CDR2 SYDVKM. V dropped 3 bases and J dropped 4; count of bases not matched to a gene: 8. CDR3 length: 16 residues. CDR3 loop: CASSLISAGGPETQYF. CDR3 nucleotide sequence: TGTGCCAGCAGTTTGATTTCAGCGGGAGGGCCAGAGACCCAGTACTTC.

V gene TRBV5-5 combines with J gene TRBJ1-4, with TRBD1 as a possible D gene (5 bases). Germline CDR1 is SGHKS and CDR2 is YYEKEE (reference sequence). V was cut by 3 bases and J by 8 bases, with 20 bases left in between. This CDR3 contains 16 residues. The DNA of the CDR3 is TGTGCCAGCAGCTCCCCACCCCAGGGAAGAGAGGAAAAACTGTTTTTT. Translation gives CASSSPPQGREEKLFF.

This sequence joins TRBV28 and TRBJ1-4, with D possibly being TRBD1 (6 bases). The V gene lost 7 bases and the J gene lost 8 bases, with 14 bases spanning the gap. This CDR3 has 13 amino acids. Germline CDR1 is MDHEN and CDR2 is SYDVKM. CDR3 sequence reads: CASTRGIEEKLFF. In DNA form, the CDR3 reads TGTGCCAGCACCAGGGGTATTGAGGAAAAACTGTTTTTT.

The gene calls are TRBV13 and TRBJ1-6; D is undetermined. Per the germline V gene, CDR1 is PRHDT and CDR2 is FYEKMQ (reference sequence). Trimming cost V 4 bases and J 14 bases, with 18 bases left between them. This CDR3 region has 14 residues. The CDR3 bases are TGTGCCAGCAGCTCTACGGCTCGGACGGAGGCCCTCCACTTT. Its protein is CASSSTARTEALHF.

J is TRBJ2-3 and V is TRBV18; 9 bases match TRBD2. This CDR3 region has 16 residues. Germline assignment: CDR1 KGHSH and CDR2 LQKENI. V dropped 4 bases and J dropped 3; count of bases not matched to a gene: 8. The CDR3 loop is CASSRLLAGSTDTQYF. The CDR3 DNA reads as TGTGCCAGCTCACGGCTACTAGCGGGTTCGACAGATACGCAGTATTTT.

This clone appeared once. The V and J genes are TRBV30 and TRBJ1-2, with a weak D call TRBD1 (5 bases). The CDR3 sequence is 14 residues long. Trimming shortened V by 2 bases and J by 1 base, and 11 bases separated the two germline ends. Germline V gene lookup returns CDR1 GTSNPN and CDR2 SVGIG (reference sequence). CDR3 residues: CAWSRRGFNYGYTF. CDR3 DNA sequence: TGTGCCTGGAGTCGTAGGGGCTTTAACTATGGCTACACCTTC.

Concerning this clone itself: Other DNA sequences of this sample code for an identical CDR3. The genes are TRBV7-9 and TRBJ1-2; D is perhaps TRBD1 (5 bases). V lost 5 bases and J 5 bases, leaving 9 bases between the germline ends. Germline V gene lookup returns CDR1 SEHNR and CDR2 FQNEAQ (reference sequence). This CDR3 contains 12 residues. The CDR3 DNA reads as TGTGCCAGCAGCCCGGGGGTTTATGGCTACACCTTC. Translating it yields CASSPGVYGYTF.

Remarks on this clone: Germline and junction disagree at one end, which may indicate a read error. The chain employs TRBV28 and TRBJ2-1; a possible D gene is TRBD2 (5 bases). Germline V CDR1 and CDR2: MDHEN, SYDVKM. There are 10 residues in the CDR3. The CDR3 DNA sequence: TGCTTCCCGGGGAACAATGAGCAGTTCTTC. This codes for CFPGNNEQFF.

The genes are TRBV6-6 and TRBJ1-5; D gene unclear. The CDR3 consists of 11 residues. V was cut by 6 bases and J by 13 bases, with 13 bases left in between. Per germline, CDR1 MNHNY and CDR2 SVGAGI (reference sequence). The CDR3 reads CASSIKMVQHF. As DNA, the CDR3 is TGTGCCAGCAGCATAAAAATGGTGCAGCATTTT.

The rearrangement uses TRBV21-1 and TRBJ2-3; TRBD1, as called in the table, went unchecked against the DNA. TRBV21-1 is annotated as a pseudogene. This CDR3 has 16 residues. CDR3 region: CASSKSGTGGTDTQYF. CDR3 sequence (DNA): TGTGCCAGCAGCAAATCGGGTACAGGGGGCACAGATACGCAGTATTTT.

As regards this clone: The junction does not match germline at one end; this may be a read error. This chain uses TRBV7-7 with TRBJ2-1; 12 bases agree with TRBD2. In germline, CDR1 is SSHAT, CDR2 FNYEAQ (reference sequence). The CDR3 covers 14 residues. The CDR3 spells CASSPGLAGNEQFF. The CDR3 DNA follows: TGTGCTAGCAGCCCCGGACTAGCGGGAAATGAGCAGTTCTTC.

The rearrangement joins TRBV7-9 to TRBJ2-3; D perhaps matches TRBD1 (6 bases). CDR1 is SEHNR, CDR2 FQNEAQ, per germline (reference sequence). This CDR3 is 14 amino acids long. Trimming shortened V by 5 bases and J by 0 bases, and 9 bases separated the two germline ends. The CDR3 sequence: CASSGTPSTDTQYF. CDR3 coding DNA: TGTGCCAGCAGCGGGACACCTAGCACAGATACGCAGTATTTT.

Of note for this clone: The sample has other DNA sequences that encode this CDR3 too. V gene TRBV15 combines with J gene TRBJ1-1; D unclear. This CDR3 region has 13 residues. Germline V gene lookup returns CDR1 LNHNV and CDR2 YYDKDF (reference sequence). V was cut by 0 bases and J by 1 base, with 3 bases left in between. The CDR3 DNA sequence: TGTGCCACCAGCAGAGAACGGAACACTGAAGCTTTCTTT. This sequence encodes CATSRERNTEAFF.

The chain is built from TRBV11-3 and TRBJ2-5; D not resolved. From germline, CDR1 is SGHNT and CDR2 YENEEA. The length of the CDR3 is 13 residues. Trimming shortened V by 2 bases and J by 5 bases, and 9 bases separated the two germline ends. This chain's CDR3 is CASSLTREETQYF. The CDR3 nucleotides read TGTGCCAGCAGCTTAACTCGTGAGGAGACCCAGTACTTC.

V is TRBV7-9 and J is TRBJ1-3; D is undetermined. The V end lost 0 bases, the J end lost 0 bases, and 9 bases lay between the germline ends. The CDR3 length is 16 residues. The germline gives CDR1 SEHNR, CDR2 FQNEAQ (reference sequence). DNA for the CDR3: TGTGCCAGCAGCTTAGCAGCCGCAAGCTCTGGAAACACCATATATTTT. Its translation: CASSLAAASSGNTIYF. Full variable domain (missing parts from reference TRBV7-9 and TRBJ1-3): DTGVSQNPRHKITKRGQNVTFRCDPISEHNRLYWYRQTLGQGPEFLTYFQNEAQLEKSRLLSDRFSAERPKGSFSTLEIQRTEQGDSAMYLCASSLAAASSGNTIYFGEGSWLTVV.

The V and J genes are TRBV30 and TRBJ1-1; D may be TRBD1 (5 bases). This CDR3 contains 11 residues. The V gene lost 4 bases and the J gene lost 8 bases, with 11 bases spanning the gap. Per the germline V gene, CDR1 is GTSNPN and CDR2 is SVGIG (reference sequence). The CDR3 DNA sequence: TGTGCCTGGACAGGGCGCTGGGAAGCTTTCTTT. This gives the protein CAWTGRWEAFF.

This chain connects TRBV5-6 to TRBJ2-5, with D tentatively TRBD1 or TRBD2 (5 bases each). This CDR3 contains 14 residues. Trimming cost V 1 base and J 5 bases, with 12 bases left between them. Germline values: CDR1 SGHDT, CDR2 YYEEEE. The DNA for the CDR3 is TGTGCCAGCAGCTTGCCGGGACCGCCGGAGACCCAGTACTTC. Amino acid sequence: CASSLPGPPETQYF.

This clone has just a few counts. This chain connects TRBV5-1 to TRBJ2-5, with D possibly matching TRBD2 (5 bases). Trimming pared 2 bases from V and 3 bases from J, leaving 20 bases between. This CDR3 is built from 17 residues. Germline CDR1 is SGHRS and CDR2 is YFSETQ. As DNA, the CDR3 is TGCGCCAGCAGCTTATCGTGGAGTAGCGTCACTAAAGAGACCCAGTACTTC. Amino acid sequence: CASSLSWSSVTKETQYF.

The J gene is TRBJ2-5, the V gene TRBV20-1; D is undetermined. Trimming pared 5 bases from V and 7 bases from J, leaving 8 bases between. Germline V gene lookup returns CDR1 DFQATT and CDR2 SNEGSKA (reference sequence). This CDR3 region has 10 residues. CDR3 sequence reads: CSAGSVTQYF. As DNA, the CDR3 is TGCAGTGCTGGCAGTGTGACCCAGTACTTC.

The rearrangement links TRBV11-2 to TRBJ1-1; D not certain. The CDR3 consists of 13 residues. V lost 3 bases, J lost 8 bases, and 13 bases lay in between. Germline-derived CDR1 and CDR2 are SGHAT and FQNNGV. The DNA for the CDR3 is TGTGCCAGCAGCTTCCGGCGAGGTGGGGAAGCTTTCTTT. This gives the protein CASSFRRGGEAFF.

This chain links TRBV7-9 with TRBJ2-5; 10 nucleotides line up with TRBD2. The CDR3 length is 15 residues. After removal of 1 base from V and 5 bases from J, the junction contained 4 bases not matched to a gene. Germline V gene sequence: CDR1 SEHNR, CDR2 FQNEAQ (reference sequence). The DNA of the CDR3 is TGTGCCAGCAGCTTAGATAGCGGGAGGACGGAGACCCAGTACTTC. As protein: CASSLDSGRTETQYF.

V and J are TRBV7-3 and TRBJ2-1; 7 bases map to TRBD1. The CDR3 is made up of 15 amino acids. V shed 0 bases, J shed 5 bases, and the junction held 4 bases outside the gene matches. Germline CDR1 SGHTA, CDR2 FQGTGA. CDR3 amino acids: CASSLTTGWHNEQFF. DNA of the CDR3: TGTGCCAGCAGCTTAACGACAGGGTGGCACAATGAGCAGTTCTTC.

This chain connects TRBV19 to TRBJ1-1, with no clear D. This CDR3 spans 14 amino acids. V was trimmed by 0 bases and J by 5 bases, leaving 10 bases between them. The germline V gene encodes CDR1 LNHDA and CDR2 SQIVND (reference sequence). The CDR3 bases are TGTGCCAGTAGTATAGATCACAGTCCGACTGAAGCTTTCTTT. Translated: CASSIDHSPTEAFF.

The chain employs TRBV27 and TRBJ2-7, with 13 positions matching TRBD2. Germline-derived CDR1 and CDR2 are MNHEY and SMNVEV (reference sequence). Losses at the gene ends were 4 bases for V and 0 bases for J; bases not matched to a gene: 9. The CDR3 extends over 18 amino acids. CDR3 loop: CASSSRLAGGGLSYEQYF. The CDR3 nucleotides read TGTGCCAGCAGTTCGCGACTAGCGGGAGGTGGGCTCTCCTACGAGCAGTACTTC.

This clone was seen only once. The genes are TRBV5-1 and TRBJ2-4; D is ambiguous. CDR1 and CDR2 (germline): SGHRS, YFSETQ. The CDR3 is 17 amino acids. The V end lost 1 base, the J end lost 1 base, and 15 bases lay between the germline ends. The CDR3 bases are TGCGCCAGCAGCTTGTTATGGGATGGGCCGGCCAAAAACATTCAGTACTTC. Translation gives CASSLLWDGPAKNIQYF.

This clone showed up just once. This sequence joins TRBV6-1 and TRBJ2-7; 7 bases match TRBD1. V dropped 5 bases and J dropped 2; count of bases not matched to a gene: 6. Germline CDR1 is MNHNS and CDR2 is SASEGT. The CDR3 is 14 residues long. CDR3 sequence: CASSIRQGPYEQYF. CDR3 nucleotide sequence: TGTGCCAGCAGTATAAGACAGGGACCCTACGAGCAGTACTTC.

V usage is TRBV27 and J usage is TRBJ2-7; unclear D gene. V shed 4 bases and J shed 2 bases, with 9 bases lying between them. The CDR3 spans 13 residues. From germline, CDR1 is MNHEY and CDR2 SMNVEV (reference sequence). The CDR3 region is CASSSLSPYEQYF. The DNA for the CDR3 is TGTGCCAGCAGTTCCCTATCCCCCTACGAGCAGTACTTC.